Following are 8 T cell receptor beta chains from one sample sequenced in a study of T-cell memory formation after mild COVID-19. TCRdb ran MiXCR on the 5' RACE reads and lists one entry per CDR3 protein. Counted here are 400,000 to 500,000 distinct CDR3 sequences, 24% occurring once; the ten biggest clones make up 8.8%. Sequenced material: PBMCs or a T cell subset sorted from them (not recorded which). The receptors were sampled from an adult woman who had mild COVID-19 (a few samples of this study predate the infection). Cell type and time point are not known.

This clonotype was counted a few times. The chain couples TRBV5-1 to TRBJ1-2; TRBD1 matches 10 bases. CDR3 length equals 15 residues. Trimming cost V 4 bases and J 8 bases; bases outside gene matches: 11. Germline assignment: CDR1 SGHRS and CDR2 YFSETQ. CDR3 DNA sequence: TGCGCCAGCAGCCCAAACCGGGACAGGGGTGGCGGCTACACCTTC. Amino acids: CASSPNRDRGGGYTF.

J is TRBJ2-1 and V is TRBV7-6; TRBD2 is a possible D gene (7 bases). Trimming pared 5 bases from V and 6 bases from J, leaving 20 bases between. CDR1 is SGHVS, CDR2 FNYEAQ, per germline. This CDR3 has 16 residues. CDR3 DNA: TGTGCCAGCAGCCCAGCGAGGGGGGGAGGAAGCAATGAGCAGTTCTTC. This sequence encodes CASSPARGGGSNEQFF. Complete variable domain (other parts from reference TRBV7-6 and TRBJ2-1): GAGVSQSPRYKVTKRGQDVALRCDPISGHVSLYWYRQALGQGPEFLTYFNYEAQQDKSGLPNDRFSAERPEGSISTLTIQRTEQRDSAMYRCASSPARGGGSNEQFFGPGTRLTVL.

This chain uses TRBV9 with TRBJ2-1, with 9 positions matching TRBD2. Trimming took 6 bases from V and 1 from J; bases not matched to a gene: 8. The CDR3 has 16 residues. CDR1 is SGDLS, CDR2 YYNGEE, per germline. CDR3 in DNA: TGTGCCAGCACCCCAAGGGCGGGGGGGTCCTACAATGAGCAGTTCTTC. Encoded protein: CASTPRAGGSYNEQFF.

This clonotype was seen a few times. The chain combines TRBV2 with TRBJ2-7; 7 nucleotides align to TRBD1. CDR1 SNHLY and CDR2 FYNNEI come from the germline V gene. The length of the CDR3 is 14 residues. The trim removed 2 bases at V and 1 base at J, leaving 2 bases unmatched. The CDR3 loop is CASSEQGQSYEQYF. The CDR3 DNA reads TGTGCCAGCAGTGAACAGGGACAGTCCTACGAGCAGTACTTC.

The chain joins TRBV20-1 to TRBJ2-7; D unresolved. This CDR3 is 12 amino acids long. V lost 4 bases to trimming and J lost 2 bases, with 9 bases between them. Germline V gene sequence: CDR1 DFQATT, CDR2 SNEGSKA (reference sequence). The CDR3 is CSAKDGAYEQYF. The CDR3 DNA follows: TGCAGTGCTAAAGACGGTGCCTACGAGCAGTACTTC.

This clonotype turned up a few times. The V call is TRBV3-1, the J call TRBJ2-7; tentative D call: TRBD2 (6 bases). The CDR3 contains 15 residues. Per germline, CDR1 LGHDT and CDR2 YNNKEL (reference sequence). Trimming left V 0 bases short and J 2 bases short, with 11 bases between. The CDR3 region has the DNA TGTGCCAGCAGCCAAGATCCCCGGGGGACCTACGAGCAGTACTTC. This translates into CASSQDPRGTYEQYF.

The V call is TRBV18, the J call TRBJ2-4, with D perhaps TRBD1 (6 bases). CDR3 length equals 14 residues. The V gene's germline CDR1 is KGHSH and CDR2 LQKENI. Trimming removed 3 bases at V and 3 bases at J, with 9 bases between. The CDR3 region has the DNA TGTGCCAGCTCACCGGGACAAGGCAAAAACATTCAGTACTTC. It specifies CASSPGQGKNIQYF.

The CDR3: CATSDGNEQFF. DNA of the CDR3: TGTGCCACCAGTGACGGCAATGAGCAGTTCTTC. The V and J genes are TRBV24-1 and TRBJ2-1, with D unresolved. In germline, CDR1 is KGHDR, CDR2 SFDVKD. The CDR3 runs to 11 residues. V shed 4 bases and J shed 6 bases, with 3 bases lying between them.